This T cell receptor beta chain was sequenced for a study of a mutant IDH1 vaccine in newly diagnosed glioma. In the study overall: The study started vaccination 4-6 weeks after radiotherapy alone, or with temozolomide cycles.

Sequencing was performed with immunoSEQ multiplex PCR; in TCRdb, only in-frame clones are kept and a portion is missing. The sample lists some 33,000 clones, roughly 88% occurring once. Time point noted: week 23, last vaccination. Every vaccination contained 300 ug of the mutant IDH1 20-mer peptide and was paired with topical imiquimod. A word on this clone: The antigen is not known.

Trimming removed 4 bases from V and 5 bases from J; junction bases left unmatched: 9. CDR3 length equals 15 residues. In germline, CDR1 is LGHNA, CDR2 YSLEER. The chain carries TRBV4-3 and TRBJ2-7; TRBD2 matches at 9 bases. The clonotype was recovered from a man aged 35 to 55 with glioma. The sequenced sample was PBMCs, obtained from a glioma patient whose treatment included an IDH1 peptide vaccine. The CDR3 spells CASSRTAGLAHEQYF. Written as DNA, the CDR3 is TGCGCCAGCAGCCGCACTGCGGGACTAGCACACGAGCAGTACTTC.